Each of the 4 T cell receptor beta chains below was sequenced from the same sample in a study of shared clonotypes between healthy human individuals. TCRdb keeps only in-frame clones here, not all; method: immunoSEQ multiplex PCR. The sample yields about 680,000 clones, roughly 73% seen once. Material for sequencing was memory CD4+ T cells sorted from blood. Stated subset: CD45RA-negative fraction. These receptors were obtained from a woman in her twenties or thirties in good health.

The J gene is TRBJ2-5, the V gene TRBV14; 10 bases map to TRBD2. The V segment lost 1 base and the J segment 7 bases; nucleotides outside the gene matches: 6. The CDR3 sequence is 15 residues long. Germline V lookup: CDR1 SGHDN, CDR2 FVKESK. As DNA, the CDR3 is TGTGCCAGCAGCCAAGGCCTAGCGGGAGTTGGGACCCAGTACTTC. This codes for CASSQGLAGVGTQYF.

The V call is TRBV5-1, the J call TRBJ2-3, with D unresolved. V was clipped by 2 bases and J by 0 bases, with 13 bases between them. CDR1 is SGHRS, CDR2 YFSETQ, per germline. CDR3 length: 16 residues. The CDR3 region is CASSFGVVGSTDTQYF. DNA of the CDR3: TGCGCCAGCAGCTTCGGCGTCGTGGGTAGCACAGATACGCAGTATTTT. The full variable domain, rest sourced from reference TRBV5-1 and TRBJ2-3, is KAGVTQTPRYLIKTRGQQVTLSCSPISGHRSVSWYQQTPGQGLQFLFEYFSETQRNKGNFPGRFSGRQFSNSRSEMNVSTLELGDSALYLCASSFGVVGSTDTQYFGPGTRLTVL.

For this clone: Other DNA sequences of this sample code for an identical CDR3. The CDR3 spells CASSLLGEQFF. The CDR3 DNA is TGTGCCAGTAGTCTACTAGGGGAGCAGTTCTTC. The chain combines TRBV19 with TRBJ2-1; possible D gene TRBD2, 5 bases. The germline V gene has CDR1 LNHDA and CDR2 SQIVND (reference sequence). The ends were cut back, 5 bases at V and 10 bases at J, with 9 bases in the middle. There are 11 residues in the CDR3.

V is TRBV18 and J is TRBJ2-1; D may match TRBD1 or TRBD2 (5 bases each). With 3 bases removed from V and 2 bases from J, the gap between germline ends came to 5 bases. CDR3 length equals 13 residues. Germline-derived CDR1 and CDR2 are KGHSH and LQKENI. The CDR3 is CASSPGPYNEQFF. CDR3 DNA: TGTGCCAGCTCACCGGGACCCTACAATGAGCAGTTCTTC.